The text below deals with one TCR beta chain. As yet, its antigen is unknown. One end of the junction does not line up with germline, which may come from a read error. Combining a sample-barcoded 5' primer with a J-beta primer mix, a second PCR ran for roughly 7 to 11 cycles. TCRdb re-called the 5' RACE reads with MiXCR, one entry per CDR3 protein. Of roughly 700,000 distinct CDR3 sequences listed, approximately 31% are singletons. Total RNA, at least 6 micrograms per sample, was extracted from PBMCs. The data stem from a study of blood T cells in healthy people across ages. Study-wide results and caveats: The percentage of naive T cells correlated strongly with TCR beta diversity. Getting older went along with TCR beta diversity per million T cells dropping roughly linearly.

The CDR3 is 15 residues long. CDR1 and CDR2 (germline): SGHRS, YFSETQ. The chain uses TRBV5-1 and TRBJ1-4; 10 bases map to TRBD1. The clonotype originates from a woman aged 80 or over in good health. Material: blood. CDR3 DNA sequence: TGCGCCAACAGCCGGACCGGGACAGGGGAAGAAAAACTGTTTTTT. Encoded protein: CANSRTGTGEEKLFF.